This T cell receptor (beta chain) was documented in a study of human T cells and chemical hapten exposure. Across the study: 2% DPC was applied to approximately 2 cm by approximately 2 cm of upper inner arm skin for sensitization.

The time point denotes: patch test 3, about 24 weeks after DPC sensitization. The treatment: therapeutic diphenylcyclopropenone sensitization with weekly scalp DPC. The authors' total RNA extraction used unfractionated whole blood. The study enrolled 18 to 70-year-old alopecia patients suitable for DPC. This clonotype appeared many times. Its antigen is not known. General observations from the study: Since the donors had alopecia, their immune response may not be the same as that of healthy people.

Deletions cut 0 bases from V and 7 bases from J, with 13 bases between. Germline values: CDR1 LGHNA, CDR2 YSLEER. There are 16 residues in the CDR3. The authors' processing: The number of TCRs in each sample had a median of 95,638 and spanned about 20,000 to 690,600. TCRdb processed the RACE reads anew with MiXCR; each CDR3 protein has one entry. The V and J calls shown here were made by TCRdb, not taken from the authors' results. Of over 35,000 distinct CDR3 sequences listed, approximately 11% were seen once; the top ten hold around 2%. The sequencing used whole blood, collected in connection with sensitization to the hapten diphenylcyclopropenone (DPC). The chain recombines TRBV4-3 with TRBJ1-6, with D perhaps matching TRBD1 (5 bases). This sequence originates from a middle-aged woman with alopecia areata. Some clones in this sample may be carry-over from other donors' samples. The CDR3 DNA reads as TGCGCCAGCAGCCAAGATGGGGGGGTCCGGAATTCACCCCTCCACTTT. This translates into CASSQDGGVRNSPLHF.